A selection of T cell receptor beta chains follows, all from one sample in a study of cytomegalovirus exposure and HLA in healthy donors. Repertoires were generated with immunoSEQ multiplex PCR, while TCRdb's copy carries only in-frame clones and drops some. Seen here are some 160,000 clones, about 74% observed once, and the top ten hold 1.5% to 2%. The sequencing sample was made of PBMCs. Receptors originate from a woman in her thirties or forties in good health and CMV-seronegative. Both conserved end residues are part of each CDR3. Fields, in order: CDR3 protein, CDR3 DNA, V gene, clone size, D gene, J gene. The D gene is left open where the match is weak. Clone size appears in some rows only: once, few, many, or a class for an expanded clone.

CASSQAEGGRPAGELFF	TGTGCCAGCAGCCAAGCCGAGGGGGGGCGGCCGGCCGGGGAGCTGTTTTTT	TRBV7-8	NA	NA	TRBJ2-2
CASSRPRQGNIQYF	TGTGCCAGCAGCCGACCCCGACAGGGGAACATTCAGTACTTC	TRBV11-2	NA	TRBD1	TRBJ2-4
CAISESQGAQPQHF	TGTGCCATCAGTGAGTCGCAGGGGGCCCAGCCCCAGCATTTT	TRBV10-3	NA	TRBD1	TRBJ1-5
CASSTPGQVYNEQFF	TGTGCCAGCAGCACTCCGGGACAGGTCTACAATGAGCAGTTCTTC	TRBV7-9	NA	TRBD1	TRBJ2-1
CASSLYPTNLNSPLHF	TGTGCCAGCAGTCTATACCCGACAAACCTAAATTCACCCCTCCACTTT	TRBV28	NA	NA	TRBJ1-6
CASRTTGAGNTIYF	TGTGCCAGCAGGACGACAGGCGCCGGAAACACCATATATTTT	TRBV5-8	few	NA	TRBJ1-3
CASSEFTGGGGMYTEAFF	TGTGCCAGCAGTGAATTCACAGGGGGCGGTGGGATGTACACTGAAGCTTTCTTT	TRBV2	NA	TRBD1	TRBJ1-1
CASSLDGTGDTQYF	TGCGCCAGCAGCTTGGACGGGACTGGAGATACGCAGTATTTT	TRBV5-1	NA	NA	TRBJ2-3
CASSPFTGDGYTF	TGTGCCAGCTCACCATTTACAGGGGATGGCTACACCTTC	TRBV18	NA	TRBD1	TRBJ1-2
CASSSLFSGGETQYF	TGTGCCAGCAGCTCCCTCTTTTCGGGTGGCGAGACCCAGTACTTC	TRBV7-9	NA	NA	TRBJ2-5
CAWTPGLGGYGYTF	TGTGCCTGGACCCCGGGACTGGGGGGCTATGGCTACACCTTC	TRBV30	NA	NA	TRBJ1-2
CASSLIAGVIWEQYF	TGTGCCAGCAGCTTAATCGCAGGGGTTATTTGGGAGCAGTACTTC	TRBV11-3	NA	NA	TRBJ2-7
CASSLITNPGQSNEKLFF	TGTGCCAGCAGTTTGATCACCAACCCCGGACAGAGTAATGAAAAACTGTTTTTT	TRBV28	NA	NA	TRBJ1-4
CASRSPPGQLNTEAFF	TGTGCAAGTCGCTCTCCTCCGGGACAACTGAACACTGAAGCTTTCTTT	TRBV12-2	NA	NA	TRBJ1-1
CASKRVENTEAFF	TGTGCCAGCAAGAGAGTAGAGAACACTGAAGCTTTCTTT	TRBV2	few	NA	TRBJ1-1
CASSEGAGGQTQYF	TGTGCCAGCAGTGAAGGGGCGGGAGGGCAGACCCAGTACTTC	TRBV6-1	NA	TRBD2	TRBJ2-5
CASSESTGPKDGYTF	TGTGCCAGCAGTGAATCGACAGGGCCGAAGGATGGCTACACCTTC	TRBV2	NA	TRBD1	TRBJ1-2
CSAGGGAMGEKLFF	TGCAGCGCCGGTGGGGGGGCGATGGGTGAAAAACTGTTTTTT	TRBV29-1	NA	NA	TRBJ1-4
CATKDRSSYEQYF	TGCGCCACCAAGGACAGGAGCTCCTACGAGCAGTACTTC	TRBV10-2	NA	TRBD1	TRBJ2-7
CASSPVFGREEDTQYF	TGTGCCAGCTCACCGGTTTTTGGCAGGGAGGAAGATACGCAGTATTTT	TRBV18	NA	NA	TRBJ2-3
CASSPGRRGGYGYTF	TGCGCCAGCAGCCCGGGCAGGAGGGGCGGCTATGGCTACACCTTC	TRBV5-1	few	NA	TRBJ1-2
CASSQGLPTEAFF	TGTGCCAGCAGCCAAGGACTGCCCACTGAAGCTTTCTTT	TRBV14	NA	NA	TRBJ1-1
CASSPGGQGMSWNQPQHF	TGTGCCAGCAGCCCCGGAGGACAGGGCATGAGTTGGAATCAGCCCCAGCATTTT	TRBV5-5	NA	TRBD1	TRBJ1-5